These 5 T cell receptor beta chains were sequenced from one sample in a study of control samples from healthy donors and cancer patients. This table comes from immunoSEQ multiplex PCR, and its TCRdb copy is limited to in-frame clones, with some not included. The sample contains about 89,000 clones, approximately 87% of which appear only once. Sequences were obtained from blood. The source of these receptors is a middle-aged woman in good health.

The chain links TRBV30 to TRBJ1-3; D gene uncertain. This CDR3 has 13 residues. Per the germline V gene, CDR1 is GTSNPN and CDR2 is SVGIG (reference sequence). With 3 bases removed from V and 0 bases from J, the gap between germline ends came to 6 bases. CDR3 bases: TGTGCCTGGAGAGGGAGCTCTGGAAACACCATATATTTT. Translation: CAWRGSSGNTIYF.

The genes are TRBV5-1 and TRBJ2-3, with D perhaps TRBD2 (7 bases). The V gene's germline CDR1 is SGHRS and CDR2 YFSETQ. V was cut by 0 bases and J by 6 bases, with 14 bases left in between. The CDR3 length is 15 residues. This CDR3 reads CASSLAVGGADTQYF. As DNA, the CDR3 is TGCGCCAGCAGCTTGGCGGTGGGGGGGGCCGATACGCAGTATTTT.

This clone was observed once. The V call is TRBV24-1, the J call TRBJ2-5; 9 bases map to TRBD2. The CDR3 covers 15 residues. The junction had 6 bases not matched to a gene; V was cut back by 3 bases and J by 5 bases. Germline V gene sequence: CDR1 KGHDR, CDR2 SFDVKD. The CDR3 DNA reads as TGTGCCACCAGTGATCCCGGGACTAGCTCGGAGACCCAGTACTTC. It is translated as CATSDPGTSSETQYF.

J is TRBJ1-3 and V is TRBV15, with D unresolved. The V gene's germline CDR1 is LNHNV and CDR2 YYDKDF (reference sequence). V was clipped by 4 bases and J by 3 bases, with 13 bases between them. This CDR3 is 15 amino acids long. CDR3 loop: CATSKAGVGGNTIYF. In nucleotides, the CDR3 is TGTGCCACCAGCAAAGCGGGAGTTGGTGGAAACACCATATATTTT.

The V gene is TRBV19, the J gene TRBJ1-2, with D unclear. Germline-derived CDR1 and CDR2 are LNHDA and SQIVND (reference sequence). V lost 3 bases and J lost 8, with 16 bases in between. The CDR3 is made up of 14 amino acids. Here the CDR3 DNA reads TGTGCCAGTAGTATCAGGCCCGGGAACGAAGGCTACACCTTC. Its protein product is CASSIRPGNEGYTF.